The 11 T cell receptor beta chains given below trace back to one sample, sequenced in a study of blood T cell repertoires in COVID-19. Using immunoSEQ multiplex PCR, the repertoire was profiled, and TCRdb retains in-frame clones only, with some absent. The table records about 320,000 clones, about 85% of them present only once. Specimen: PBMCs or T cells enriched from blood (not recorded which). These receptors were collected from a woman aged 25 to 39 who had been exposed to COVID-19.

The chain carries TRBV15 and TRBJ2-7; a weak D match, TRBD1 (5 bases). The CDR3 has 16 amino acids. Germline V CDR1 and CDR2: LNHNV, YYDKDF (reference sequence). V lost 0 bases and J 2 bases, leaving 14 bases between the germline ends. The CDR3 DNA is TGTGCCACCAGCAGAGACGTCCTGGACACCGCCTACGAGCAGTACTTC. This gives the protein CATSRDVLDTAYEQYF.

The gene calls are TRBV28 and TRBJ1-2; perhaps TRBD1 as D (5 bases). The CDR3 covers 14 residues. Germline CDR1 is MDHEN and CDR2 is SYDVKM. V lost 6 bases, J lost 2 bases, and 13 bases lay in between. This chain's CDR3 is CASSGTGVNYGYTF. The CDR3 nucleotides read TGTGCCAGCAGCGGTACGGGGGTGAACTATGGCTACACCTTC.

This clone appeared a few times. The CDR3, as DNA: TGTGCCACCAGTGATTTGACAGGGATGAATAACGGTGGCTCCTACGAGCAGTACTTC. It encodes CATSDLTGMNNGGSYEQYF. The V call is TRBV24-1, the J call TRBJ2-7, with D possibly being TRBD1 (6 bases). The CDR3 loop spans 19 amino acids. Germline CDR1 is KGHDR and CDR2 is SFDVKD. V lost 0 bases to trimming and J lost 0 bases, with 20 bases between them.

This sequence joins TRBV2 and TRBJ2-7, with 9 bases that match TRBD2. Germline loops: CDR1 SNHLY, CDR2 FYNNEI. This CDR3 contains 15 residues. V trimming: 3 bases; J trimming: 4 bases; junction bases outside the gene matches: 7. CDR3 sequence: CASSEELAGPYEQYF. The CDR3 nucleotides read TGTGCCAGCAGTGAGGAGCTAGCGGGACCGTACGAGCAGTACTTC. The whole variable domain, remainder taken from reference TRBV2 and TRBJ2-7, is EPEVTQTPSHQVTQMGQEVILRCVPISNHLYFYWYRQILGQKVEFLVSFYNNEISEKSEIFDDQFSVERPDGSNFTLKIRSTKLEDSAMYFCASSEELAGPYEQYFGPGTRLTVT.

The genes are TRBV5-1 and TRBJ1-6; 10 nucleotides match TRBD1. J gave up 10 bases and V 5 bases, and 9 bases lay outside the gene matches. Germline V lookup: CDR1 SGHRS, CDR2 YFSETQ. This CDR3 is built from 15 residues. In DNA, the CDR3 is TGCGCCAGCAGGAACCGGGACAGGGGTATATCACCCCTCCACTTT. Protein product: CASRNRDRGISPLHF.

This clone was found once. The genes are TRBV9 and TRBJ1-1; no definite D call. The V and J ends lost 1 base and 0 bases respectively, with 16 bases between them. Looked up from germline, CDR1 is SGDLS and CDR2 is YYNGEE. The CDR3 covers 17 residues. DNA for the CDR3: TGTGCCAGCAGCGTAATGGAGGATTCGGCCTTGAACACTGAAGCTTTCTTT. It codes for CASSVMEDSALNTEAFF.

This chain links TRBV27 with TRBJ2-5, with 8 bases lining up with TRBD2. The CDR3 contains 15 residues. V shed 2 bases, J shed 4 bases, and the junction held 6 bases outside the gene matches. Germline CDR1 reads MNHEY; CDR2 reads SMNVEV (reference sequence). The CDR3, as DNA: TGTGCCAGCAGTTTAAACGGGGGGGCCGGAGAGACCCAGTACTTC. The encoded protein is CASSLNGGAGETQYF.

In its sample, this clone was seen once. The chain links TRBV28 to TRBJ1-2; D possibly corresponds to TRBD1 (6 bases). V shed 10 bases and J shed 7 bases, with 22 bases lying between them. The CDR3 runs 14 residues. In germline, CDR1 is MDHEN, CDR2 SYDVKM. The CDR3 spells CATQNLGGRVGYTF. The DNA of the CDR3 is TGTGCCACTCAAAACTTGGGGGGGCGGGTTGGCTACACCTTC.

This sequence joins TRBV2 and TRBJ2-5, with 8 positions matching TRBD1. V was clipped by 7 bases and J by 0 bases; unmatched bases: 10. This CDR3 spans 16 amino acids. Germline CDR1 reads SNHLY; CDR2 reads FYNNEI. CDR3 sequence: CASTTDRGLYQETQYF. The CDR3 coding sequence is TGTGCCAGCACCACCGACAGGGGCCTGTACCAAGAGACCCAGTACTTC.

This clone was seen a handful of times. The chain recombines TRBV19 with TRBJ1-6, with D unresolved. V lost 3 bases and J 12 bases, leaving 6 bases between the germline ends. Germline CDR1 reads LNHDA; CDR2 reads SQIVND (reference sequence). The CDR3 length is 11 residues. DNA for the CDR3: TGTGCCAGTAGTATCCCCGGACCCCTCCACTTT. Protein sequence: CASSIPGPLHF.

For the CDR3, the DNA is TGTGCCAGCAGCGCCTTCGGGGGGCCAGGCGGCTACACCTTC. Translation gives CASSAFGGPGGYTF. The chain has TRBV9 and TRBJ1-2; TRBD1 might be the D (6 bases). This CDR3 is 14 amino acids long. V lost 3 bases, J lost 8 bases, and 17 bases lay in between. Germline CDR1 SGDLS, CDR2 YYNGEE.